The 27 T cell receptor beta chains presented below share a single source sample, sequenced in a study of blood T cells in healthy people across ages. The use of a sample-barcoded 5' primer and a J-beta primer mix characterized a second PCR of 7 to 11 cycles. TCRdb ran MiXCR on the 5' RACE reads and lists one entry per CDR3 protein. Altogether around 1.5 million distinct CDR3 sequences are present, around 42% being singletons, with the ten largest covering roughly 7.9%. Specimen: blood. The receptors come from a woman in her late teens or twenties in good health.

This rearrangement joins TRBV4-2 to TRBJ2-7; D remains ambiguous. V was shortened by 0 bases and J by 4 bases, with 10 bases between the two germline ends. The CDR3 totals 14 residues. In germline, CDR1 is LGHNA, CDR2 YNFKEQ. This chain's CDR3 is CASSQDRNSYEQYF. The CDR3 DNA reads TGTGCCAGCAGCCAAGATCGTAACTCGTACGAGCAGTACTTC.

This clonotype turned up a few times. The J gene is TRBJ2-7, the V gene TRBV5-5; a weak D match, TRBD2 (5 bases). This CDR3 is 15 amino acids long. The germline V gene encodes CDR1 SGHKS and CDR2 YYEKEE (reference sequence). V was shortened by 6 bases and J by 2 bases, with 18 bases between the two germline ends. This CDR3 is CASTLGGGYAYEQYF. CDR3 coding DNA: TGTGCCAGCACCCTTGGTGGCGGGTATGCCTACGAGCAGTACTTC.

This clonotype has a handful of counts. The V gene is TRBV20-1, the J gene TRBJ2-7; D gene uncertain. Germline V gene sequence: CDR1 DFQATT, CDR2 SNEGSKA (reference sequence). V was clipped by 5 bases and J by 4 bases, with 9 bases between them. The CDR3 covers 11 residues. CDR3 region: CSARSDYEQYF. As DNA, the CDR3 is TGCAGTGCTCGTTCTGATTACGAGCAGTACTTC.

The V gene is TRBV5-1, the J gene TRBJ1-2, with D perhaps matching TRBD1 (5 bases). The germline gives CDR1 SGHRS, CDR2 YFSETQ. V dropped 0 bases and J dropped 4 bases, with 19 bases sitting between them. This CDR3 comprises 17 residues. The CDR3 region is CASSLASGTASFYGYTF. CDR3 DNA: TGCGCCAGCAGCTTGGCCTCAGGGACGGCCAGTTTCTATGGCTACACCTTC.

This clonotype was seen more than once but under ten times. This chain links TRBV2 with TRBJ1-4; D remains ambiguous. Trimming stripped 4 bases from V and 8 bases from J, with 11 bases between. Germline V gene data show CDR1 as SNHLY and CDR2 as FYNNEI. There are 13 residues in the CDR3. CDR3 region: CASSGVMGEKLFF. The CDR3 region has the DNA TGTGCCAGCAGTGGTGTGATGGGCGAAAAACTGTTTTTT.

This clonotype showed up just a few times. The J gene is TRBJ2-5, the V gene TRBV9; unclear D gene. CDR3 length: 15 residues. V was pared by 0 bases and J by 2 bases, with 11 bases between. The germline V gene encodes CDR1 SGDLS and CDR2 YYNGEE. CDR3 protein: CASSVDGIGQETQYF. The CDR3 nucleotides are TGTGCCAGCAGCGTAGACGGCATAGGGCAAGAGACCCAGTACTTC.

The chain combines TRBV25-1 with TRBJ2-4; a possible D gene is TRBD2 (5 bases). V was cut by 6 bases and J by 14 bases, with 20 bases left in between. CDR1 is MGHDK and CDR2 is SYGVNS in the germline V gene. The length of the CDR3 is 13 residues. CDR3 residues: CASRDQSGLRKYF. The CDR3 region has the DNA TGTGCCAGCAGGGATCAGTCAGGACTGAGAAAGTACTTC.

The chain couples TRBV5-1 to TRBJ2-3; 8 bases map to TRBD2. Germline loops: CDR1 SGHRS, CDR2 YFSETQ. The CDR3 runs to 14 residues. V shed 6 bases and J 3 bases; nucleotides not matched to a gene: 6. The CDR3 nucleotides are TGCGCCAGCACCGGGAGGGGAGGGACAGATACGCAGTATTTT. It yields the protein CASTGRGGTDTQYF.

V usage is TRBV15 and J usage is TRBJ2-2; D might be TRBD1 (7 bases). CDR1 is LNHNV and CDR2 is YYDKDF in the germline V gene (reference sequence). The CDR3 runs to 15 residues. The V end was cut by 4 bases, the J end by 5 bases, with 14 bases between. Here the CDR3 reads CATSILEGATGELFF. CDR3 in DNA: TGTGCCACCAGCATATTGGAGGGGGCGACCGGGGAGCTGTTTTTT.

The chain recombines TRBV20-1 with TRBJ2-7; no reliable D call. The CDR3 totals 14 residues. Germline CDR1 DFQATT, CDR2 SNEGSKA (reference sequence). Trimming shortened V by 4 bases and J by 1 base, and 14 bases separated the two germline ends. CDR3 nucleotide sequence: TGCAGTGCTAAGAACGTCCCAACATCCTACGAGCAGTACTTC. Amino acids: CSAKNVPTSYEQYF.

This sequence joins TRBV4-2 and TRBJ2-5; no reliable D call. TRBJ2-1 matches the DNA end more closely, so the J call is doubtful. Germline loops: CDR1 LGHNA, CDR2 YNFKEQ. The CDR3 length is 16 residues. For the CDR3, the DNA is TGTGCCAGCAGCCAAGCCGGAGTGGGGTACCAAGAGACCCAGTTCTTC. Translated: CASSQAGVGYQETQFF.

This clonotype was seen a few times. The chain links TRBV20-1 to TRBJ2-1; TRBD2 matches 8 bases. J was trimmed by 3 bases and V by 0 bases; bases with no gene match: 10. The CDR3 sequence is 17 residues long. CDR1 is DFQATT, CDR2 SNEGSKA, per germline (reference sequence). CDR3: CSARDAGGLRIYNEQFF. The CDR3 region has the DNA TGCAGTGCTAGAGATGCGGGGGGACTTAGAATCTACAATGAGCAGTTCTTC.

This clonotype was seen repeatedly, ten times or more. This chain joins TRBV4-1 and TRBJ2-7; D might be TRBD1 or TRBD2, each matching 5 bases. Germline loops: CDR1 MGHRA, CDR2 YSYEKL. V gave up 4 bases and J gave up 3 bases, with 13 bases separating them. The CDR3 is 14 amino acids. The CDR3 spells CASSPHGTYYEQYF. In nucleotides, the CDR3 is TGCGCCAGCAGCCCCCACGGGACCTACTACGAGCAGTACTTC.

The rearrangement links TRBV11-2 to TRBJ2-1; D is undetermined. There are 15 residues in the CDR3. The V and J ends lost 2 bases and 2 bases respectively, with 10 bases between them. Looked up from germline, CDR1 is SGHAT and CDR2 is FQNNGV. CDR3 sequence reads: CASSLIRSPYNEQFF. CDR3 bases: TGTGCCAGCAGCTTAATCAGGTCCCCCTACAATGAGCAGTTCTTC. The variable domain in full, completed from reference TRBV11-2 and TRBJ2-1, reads EAGVAQSPRYKIIEKRQSVAFWCNPISGHATLYWYQQILGQGPKLLIQFQNNGVVDDSQLPKDRFSAERLKGVDSTLKIQPAKLEDSAVYLCASSLIRSPYNEQFFGPGTRLTVL.

CDR3 in DNA: TGCAGCGTTGTAGCGGGGGCGGCTGAGCAGTTCTTC. The encoded protein is CSVVAGAAEQFF. The V gene is TRBV29-1, the J gene TRBJ2-1; 9 bases line up with TRBD2. Germline-derived CDR1 and CDR2 are SQVTM and ANQGSEA. Trimming removed 4 bases from V and 9 bases from J; junction bases left unmatched: 4. CDR3 size: 12 residues.

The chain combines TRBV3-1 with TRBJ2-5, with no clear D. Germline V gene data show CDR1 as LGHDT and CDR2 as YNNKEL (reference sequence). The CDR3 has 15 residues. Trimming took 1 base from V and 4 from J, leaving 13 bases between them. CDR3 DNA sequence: TGTGCCAGCAGCCAAGTTAACAGTCCGGCAGAGACCCAGTACTTC. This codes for CASSQVNSPAETQYF.

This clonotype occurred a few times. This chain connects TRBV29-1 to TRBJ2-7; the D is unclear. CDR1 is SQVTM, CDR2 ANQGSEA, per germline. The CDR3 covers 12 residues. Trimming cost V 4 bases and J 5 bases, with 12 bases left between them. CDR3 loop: CSVVGRADEQYF. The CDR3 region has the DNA TGCAGCGTTGTAGGTAGAGCCGACGAGCAGTACTTC.

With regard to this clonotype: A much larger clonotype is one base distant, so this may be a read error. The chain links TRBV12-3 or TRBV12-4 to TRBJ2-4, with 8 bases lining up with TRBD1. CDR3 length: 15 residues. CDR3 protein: CASTYTAGGKSIQYF. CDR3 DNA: TGTGCCAGCACCTATACGGCAGGGGGCAAAAGCATTCAGTACTTC.

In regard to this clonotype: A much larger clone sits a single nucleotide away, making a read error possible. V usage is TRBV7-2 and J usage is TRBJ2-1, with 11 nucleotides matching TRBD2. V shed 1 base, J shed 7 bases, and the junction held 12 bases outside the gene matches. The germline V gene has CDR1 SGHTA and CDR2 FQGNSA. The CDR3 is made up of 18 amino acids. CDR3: CASSLVASGRPMANEQFF. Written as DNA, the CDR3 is TGTGCCAGCAGCTTAGTGGCTAGCGGGAGGCCAATGGCGAATGAGCAGTTCTTC.

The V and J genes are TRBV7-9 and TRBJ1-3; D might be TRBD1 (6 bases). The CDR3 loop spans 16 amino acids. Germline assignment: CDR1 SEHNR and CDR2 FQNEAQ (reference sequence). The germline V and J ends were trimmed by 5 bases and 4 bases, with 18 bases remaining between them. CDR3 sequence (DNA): TGTGCCAGCAGCCGTCATCCAGGGGTGTTAGGAAACACCATATATTTT. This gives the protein CASSRHPGVLGNTIYF.

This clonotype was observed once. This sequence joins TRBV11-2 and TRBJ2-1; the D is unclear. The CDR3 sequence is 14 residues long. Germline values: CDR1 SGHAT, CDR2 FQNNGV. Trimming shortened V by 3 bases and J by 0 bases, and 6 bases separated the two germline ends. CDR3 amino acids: CASSFGISYNEQFF. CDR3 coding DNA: TGTGCCAGCAGCTTTGGGATCTCCTACAATGAGCAGTTCTTC.

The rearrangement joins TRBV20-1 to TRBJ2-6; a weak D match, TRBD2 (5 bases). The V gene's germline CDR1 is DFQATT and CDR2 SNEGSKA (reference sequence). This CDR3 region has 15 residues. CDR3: CAVRGWALGANVLTF. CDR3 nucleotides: TGCGCAGTAAGAGGGTGGGCCTTGGGGGCCAACGTCCTGACTTTC.

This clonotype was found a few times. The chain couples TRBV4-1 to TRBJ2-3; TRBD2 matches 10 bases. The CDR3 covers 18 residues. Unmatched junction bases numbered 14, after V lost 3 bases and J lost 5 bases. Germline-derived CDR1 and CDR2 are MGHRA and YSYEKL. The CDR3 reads CASSQGPGLAGAVDTQYF. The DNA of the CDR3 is TGCGCCAGCAGCCAGGGCCCGGGGCTAGCGGGAGCTGTAGATACGCAGTATTTT.

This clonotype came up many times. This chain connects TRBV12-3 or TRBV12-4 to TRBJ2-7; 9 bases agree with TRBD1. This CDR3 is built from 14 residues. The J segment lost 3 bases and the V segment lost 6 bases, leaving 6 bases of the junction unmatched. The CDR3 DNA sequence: TGTGCCAGCAGCCTGACAGGGGGGGGCTACGAGCAGTACTTC. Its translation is CASSLTGGGYEQYF.

In DNA form, the CDR3 reads TGCAGTGCTAGGGCAGGGGGCGGTAGGGAAAAACTGTTTTTT. Its protein product is CSARAGGGREKLFF. V is TRBV20-1 and J is TRBJ1-4, with 8 bases that match TRBD1. V was clipped by 3 bases and J by 8 bases; unmatched bases: 8. The CDR3 has 14 residues. Germline V gives CDR1 DFQATT, CDR2 SNEGSKA (reference sequence).

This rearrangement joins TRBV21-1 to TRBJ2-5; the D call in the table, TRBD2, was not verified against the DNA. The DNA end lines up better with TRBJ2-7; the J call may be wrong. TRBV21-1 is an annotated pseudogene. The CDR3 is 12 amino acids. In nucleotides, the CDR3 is TGTGCCAGCAGCCCTCCTGGCGTCGAGCAGTACTTC. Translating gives CASSPPGVEQYF.

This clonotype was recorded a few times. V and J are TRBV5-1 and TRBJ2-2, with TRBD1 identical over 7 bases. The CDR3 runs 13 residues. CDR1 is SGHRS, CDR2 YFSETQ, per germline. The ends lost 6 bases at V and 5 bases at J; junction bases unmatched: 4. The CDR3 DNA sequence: TGCGCCAGCACCCGACAGGGTACCGGGGAGCTGTTTTTT. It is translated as CASTRQGTGELFF. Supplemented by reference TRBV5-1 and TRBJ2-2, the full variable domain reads KAGVTQTPRYLIKTRGQQVTLSCSPISGHRSVSWYQQTPGQGLQFLFEYFSETQRNKGNFPGRFSGRQFSNSRSEMNVSTLELGDSALYLCASTRQGTGELFFGEGSRLTVL.